This T cell receptor beta chain was documented in a study of T-cell reconstitution after alpha-beta-depleted transplantation in children. V shed 0 bases and J shed 8 bases, with 8 bases lying between them. The germline gives CDR1 DFQATT, CDR2 SNEGSKA (reference sequence). The length of the CDR3 is 12 residues. A TCRbeta library incorporating unique molecular identifiers was prepared. One entry per CDR3 protein, called by TCRdb with MiXCR from the PCR reads. Of hundreds of thousands of distinct CDR3 sequences in the sample, under 15% were seen once. This clonotype was observed at least ten times. The gene calls are TRBV20-1 and TRBJ2-1, with D unresolved. Sample: PBMCs, taken before TCRalphabeta/CD19-depleted stem cell transplant. The receptor's source is a girl aged 2 to 9 with congenital amegakaryocytic thrombocytopenia, due to receive a stem cell transplant. The CDR3, as DNA: TGCAGTGCTAGAGAGGGCTTTGATGAGCAGTTCTTC. Its translation is CSAREGFDEQFF.